This TCR beta chain originates from a study of cytomegalovirus exposure and HLA in healthy donors. Study findings and constraints: Only CMV serostatus was available as immune exposure information.

On this clone itself: Antigen specificity is unknown.

The PCR contained 60 Vbeta and 13 Jbeta primers. Method: immunoSEQ multiplex PCR; TCRdb's copy keeps in-frame clones and lacks some. Of some 120,000 clones listed, under 80% are singletons. This CDR3 is built from 15 residues. Trimming took 6 bases from V and 5 from J; bases not matched to a gene: 11. Germline V gene data show CDR1 as MRHNA and CDR2 as SNTAGT. This chain links TRBV6-4 with TRBJ1-1; the match to TRBD1 covers 8 bases. The source of this sequence is a middle-aged man in good health and CMV-seropositive. The sequencing sample was made of PBMCs. The CDR3 bases are TGTGCCAGCAGCGAAGCCGGGACAGGAGGAACTGAAGCTTTCTTT. Residues: CASSEAGTGGTEAFF.